Sequencing of this T cell receptor (beta chain) was carried out in a study of identical twins. There are 13 residues in the CDR3. The germline V and J ends were trimmed by 4 bases and 5 bases, with 11 bases remaining between them. The germline V gene encodes CDR1 MNHEY and CDR2 SVGAGI. TCRdb re-called the 5' RACE reads with MiXCR, one entry per CDR3 protein. The sample contains a few hundred thousand distinct CDR3 sequences, over 12% of which appear only once. Separately, the same data were catalogued under a study of yellow fever vaccine responses in identical twins.

The receptor comes from a woman between 18 and 29 years old in good health. The chain combines TRBV6-5 with TRBJ2-5; D unclear. The sample taken for sequencing was CD4+ T cells sorted from blood. The CDR3 coding sequence is TGTGCCAGCAGTTGGAGCGTGGGGGAGACCCAGTACTTC. Amino acid sequence: CASSWSVGETQYF.